The TCR beta chain described here comes from a study of beta chain features in type 1 diabetes. Concerning this clone itself: The target antigen is unknown.

The CDR3 consists of 16 residues. CDR1 KGHSH and CDR2 LQKENI come from the germline V gene. V trimming: 1 base; J trimming: 6 bases; junction bases outside the gene matches: 9. Reverse transcription of all isolated RNA meant that expressed TCRB transcripts were sequenced. Profiled with immunoSEQ multiplex PCR; TCRdb holds only in-frame clones, not every one. The table lists more than 140,000 clones, less than 10% of them singletons, with around 0.65% in the top ten. General study results and limits: Moderate yet significant TCRB CDR3 shortening was seen in Type 1 diabetes patients in all four CD4+ subsets. There were fewer insertions and more deletions at the VDJ junctions of type 1 diabetes patients. Cells that show high TCR expression could be over-represented by cDNA sequencing.

The sample taken for sequencing was central memory CD4+ T cells from blood. The TCR sequence derives from a woman between 35 and 50 years old in good health. V gene TRBV18 combines with J gene TRBJ2-1; 7 bases align to TRBD1. In DNA, the CDR3 is TGTGCCAGCTCACCACGCGCAGGGGGATACGGCAATGAGCAGTTCTTC. Residues: CASSPRAGGYGNEQFF.